What follows describes a single TCR beta chain. The antigen remains unidentified. TCRdb's copy holds only in-frame clones and misses some; the assay was immunoSEQ multiplex PCR. Seen here are about 77,000 clones, around 85% observed once, and the top ten hold 0.77%. The source of the sample is a study of a mutant IDH1 vaccine in newly diagnosed glioma. Trimming took 2 bases from V and 0 from J; bases not matched to a gene: 16. The CDR3 runs to 20 residues. Germline V gives CDR1 SGDLS, CDR2 YYNGEE. Time point meaning: week 23, last vaccination. The vaccine gave 300 ug of a 20-mer mutant IDH1 peptide subcutaneously per dose.

The chain carries TRBV9 and TRBJ2-1; 8 nucleotides agree with TRBD1. The receptor's source is a woman aged 45 to 65 with glioma. The material was PBMCs, obtained from a glioma patient whose treatment included an IDH1 peptide vaccine. In DNA form, the CDR3 reads TGTGCCAGCAGCGTTACGTCGGGCAGGGGGCGATTCAACTCCTACAATGAGCAGTTCTTC. It encodes CASSVTSGRGRFNSYNEQFF.